The sequence of this T cell receptor beta chain was determined in a study of CD8+CD57+ T cells in acquired aplastic anemia. Study information: Mean yield of DNA from sorted CD4+ and CD8+ cells was roughly 3.2 ug.

To note about this clonotype: The antigen is not known. The germline gene is not matched at one end of the junction; a read error may be the cause.

Findings and caveats of the study: Patients had around 30 CD8+ CDR3 sequences in common with controls (the shared set).

In patients chosen for sequencing, flow cytometry had shown CD8+CD57+ cell expansion. Patient blood was sampled before any therapy had been received. Genomic DNA served as template for TCR beta VDJ and CDR3 profiling. TCRdb used MiXCR to reprocess the reads, holding one entry per CDR3 protein. The sample contains over 150,000 distinct CDR3 sequences, about three fifths of which appear only once. Germline loops: CDR1 SSHAT, CDR2 FNYEAQ (reference sequence). The CDR3 extends over 13 amino acids. This TCR was sampled from a human donor with aplastic anemia. Sequencing input: sorted CD4+, CD8+, or CD8+CD57+ T cells (not recorded which) from PBMCs. The V gene is TRBV7-7, the J gene TRBJ2-2, with 7 positions matching TRBD2. This CDR3 is CASSGEVTGELFF. Here the CDR3 DNA reads TGTGCTAGCAGCGGGGAGGTCACCGGGGAGCTGTTTTTT.